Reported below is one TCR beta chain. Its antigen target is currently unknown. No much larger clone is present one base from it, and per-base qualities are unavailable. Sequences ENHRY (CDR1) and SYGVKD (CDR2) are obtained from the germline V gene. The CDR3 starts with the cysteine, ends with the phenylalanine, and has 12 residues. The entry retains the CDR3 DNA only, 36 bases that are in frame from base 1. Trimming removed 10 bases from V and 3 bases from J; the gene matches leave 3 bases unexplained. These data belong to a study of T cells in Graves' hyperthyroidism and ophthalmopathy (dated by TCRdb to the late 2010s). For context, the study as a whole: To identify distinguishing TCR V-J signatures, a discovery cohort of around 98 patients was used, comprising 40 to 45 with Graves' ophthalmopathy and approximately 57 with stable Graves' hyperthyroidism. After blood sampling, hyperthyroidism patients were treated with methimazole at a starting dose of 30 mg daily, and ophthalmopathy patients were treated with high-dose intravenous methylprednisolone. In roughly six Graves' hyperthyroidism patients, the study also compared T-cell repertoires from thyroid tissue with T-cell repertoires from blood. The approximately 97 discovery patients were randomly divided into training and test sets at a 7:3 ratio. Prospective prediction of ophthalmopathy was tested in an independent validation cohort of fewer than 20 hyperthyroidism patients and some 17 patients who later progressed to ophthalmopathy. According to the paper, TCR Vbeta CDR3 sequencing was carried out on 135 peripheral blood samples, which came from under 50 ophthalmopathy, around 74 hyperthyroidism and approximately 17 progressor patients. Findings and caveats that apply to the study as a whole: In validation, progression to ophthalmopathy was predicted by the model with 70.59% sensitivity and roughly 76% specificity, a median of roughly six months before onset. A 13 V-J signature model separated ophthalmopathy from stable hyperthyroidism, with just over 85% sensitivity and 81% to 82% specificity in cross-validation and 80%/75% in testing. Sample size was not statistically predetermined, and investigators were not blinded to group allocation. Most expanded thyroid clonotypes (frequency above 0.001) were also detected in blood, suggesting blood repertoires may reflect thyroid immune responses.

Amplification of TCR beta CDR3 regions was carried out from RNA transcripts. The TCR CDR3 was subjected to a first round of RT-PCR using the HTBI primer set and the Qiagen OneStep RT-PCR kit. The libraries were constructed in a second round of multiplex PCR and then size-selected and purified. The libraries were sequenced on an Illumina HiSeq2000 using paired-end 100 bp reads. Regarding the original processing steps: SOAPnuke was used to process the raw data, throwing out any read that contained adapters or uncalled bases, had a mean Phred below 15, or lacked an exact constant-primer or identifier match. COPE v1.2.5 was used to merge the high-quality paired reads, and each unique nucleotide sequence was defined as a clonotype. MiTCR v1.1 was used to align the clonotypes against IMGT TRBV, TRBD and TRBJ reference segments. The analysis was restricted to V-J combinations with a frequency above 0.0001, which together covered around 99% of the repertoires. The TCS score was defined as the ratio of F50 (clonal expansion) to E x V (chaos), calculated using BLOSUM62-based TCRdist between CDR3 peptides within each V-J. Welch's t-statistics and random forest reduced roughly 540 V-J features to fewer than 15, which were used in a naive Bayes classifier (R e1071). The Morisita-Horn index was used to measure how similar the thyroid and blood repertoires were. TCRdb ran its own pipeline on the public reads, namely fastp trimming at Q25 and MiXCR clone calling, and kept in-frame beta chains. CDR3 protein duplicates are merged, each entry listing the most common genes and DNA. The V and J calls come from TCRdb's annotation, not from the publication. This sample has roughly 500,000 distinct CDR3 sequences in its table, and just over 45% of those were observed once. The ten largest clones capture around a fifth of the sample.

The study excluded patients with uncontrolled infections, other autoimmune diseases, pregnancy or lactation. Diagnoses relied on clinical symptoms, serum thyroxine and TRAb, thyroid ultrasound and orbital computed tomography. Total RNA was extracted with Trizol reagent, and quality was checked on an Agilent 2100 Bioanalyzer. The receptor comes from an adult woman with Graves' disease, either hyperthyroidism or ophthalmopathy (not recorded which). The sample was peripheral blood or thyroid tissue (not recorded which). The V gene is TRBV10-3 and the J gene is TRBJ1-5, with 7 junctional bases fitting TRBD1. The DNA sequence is TGTGCCACCGGGACAGACAATCAGCCCCAGCATTTT. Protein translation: CATGTDNQPQHF.